The 24 T cell receptor beta chains below all came from one sample that was sequenced in a study of T cells after yellow fever vaccination. TCRdb processed the 5' RACE reads anew with MiXCR; each CDR3 protein has one entry. Here the sample spans approximately 300,000 distinct CDR3 sequences, 6.5% to 8.5% being singletons. The starting material was PBMCs, obtained about 49 days after the first yellow fever vaccination. The receptors come from a man between 18 and 29 years old who received the YFV17D yellow fever vaccine.

In its sample, this clonotype was seen many times. The V and J genes are TRBV27 and TRBJ2-1; maybe TRBD2 (5 bases). The CDR3 runs 14 residues. V was cut by 10 bases and J by 6 bases, with 19 bases left in between. Germline CDR1 MNHEY, CDR2 SMNVEV (reference sequence). The DNA for the CDR3 is TGTGCCACCGGGGTCATATCCAGTCGCAATGAGCAGTTCTTC. This encodes CATGVISSRNEQFF.

V and J are TRBV5-4 and TRBJ1-5; D is unresolved. The CDR3 covers 14 residues. Between the trimmed V and J ends, which lost 4 bases and 1 base, there was a span of 9 bases. Germline V gene sequence: CDR1 SGHNT, CDR2 YYREEE (reference sequence). This chain's CDR3 is CASSTDRSNQPQHF. The DNA for the CDR3 is TGTGCCAGCAGCACCGACCGAAGCAATCAGCCCCAGCATTTT. The full variable domain, its missing parts supplied by reference TRBV5-4 and TRBJ1-5, is ETGVTQSPTHLIKTRGQQVTLRCSSQSGHNTVSWYQQALGQGPQFIFQYYREEENGRGNFPPRFSGLQFPNYSSELNVNALELDDSALYLCASSTDRSNQPQHFGDGTRLSIL.

There are many counts of this clonotype. The chain carries TRBV6-2 or TRBV6-3 and TRBJ2-2; TRBD1 matches at 7 bases. Trimming cost V 6 bases and J 3 bases; bases outside gene matches: 4. Germline V gene data show CDR1 as MNHEY and CDR2 as SVGEGT. This CDR3 contains 14 residues. Here the CDR3 DNA reads TGTGCCAGCAGAGGGCAGGGGGACACCGGGGAGCTGTTTTTT. Translating gives CASRGQGDTGELFF.

This clonotype was observed a handful of times. The chain joins TRBV25-1 to TRBJ1-6, with unresolved D. V lost 2 bases and J 2 bases, leaving 10 bases between the germline ends. In germline, CDR1 is MGHDK, CDR2 SYGVNS. The CDR3 is 16 amino acids. CDR3 region: CASSEGRSTYNSPLHF. CDR3 DNA: TGTGCCAGCAGTGAAGGAAGGAGTACCTATAATTCACCCCTCCACTTT.

A few counts support this clonotype. The chain has TRBV4-2 and TRBJ1-4; 8 nucleotides line up with TRBD1. This CDR3 is built from 19 residues. Losses at the gene ends were 1 base for V and 4 bases for J; bases not matched to a gene: 14. Germline CDR1 LGHNA, CDR2 YNFKEQ. The DNA of the CDR3 is TGTGCCAGCAGCCAAGCTCAGGGGGCAGGCGGGGGGTTTAATGAAAAACTGTTTTTT. Protein: CASSQAQGAGGGFNEKLFF.

J is TRBJ2-7 and V is TRBV28; D may be TRBD1 or TRBD2 (6 bases each). CDR1 MDHEN and CDR2 SYDVKM come from the germline V gene. The CDR3 extends over 12 amino acids. V lost 6 bases to trimming and J lost 6 bases, with 12 bases between them. The CDR3 nucleotides are TGTGCCAGCAGCGCACAGGGAGGCGAGCAGTACGTC. This codes for CASSAQGGEQYV.

This clonotype was counted a few times. V is TRBV28 and J is TRBJ1-5; D unclear. V was cut by 10 bases and J by 1 base, with 8 bases left in between. Germline lookup yields CDR1 MDHEN and CDR2 SYDVKM. This CDR3 has 12 amino acids. The CDR3 DNA sequence: TGTGCCACCACAACGAGCAATCAGCCCCAGCATTTT. Protein product: CATTTSNQPQHF.

This chain links TRBV7-3 with TRBJ2-1, with D perhaps matching TRBD2 (7 bases). V was clipped by 5 bases and J by 7 bases, with 18 bases between them. Germline CDR1 reads SGHTA; CDR2 reads FQGTGA. This CDR3 is 15 amino acids long. CDR3 amino acids: CASSPYAGAGNEQFF. The DNA of the CDR3 is TGTGCCAGCAGCCCCTATGCGGGGGCGGGGAATGAGCAGTTCTTC.

The CDR3 region has the DNA TGTGCCAGCAGCCAGGGAGGGACCCGGGAGCTGTTTTTT. Its translation is CASSQGGTRELFF. The chain is built from TRBV3-1 and TRBJ2-2, with TRBD2 matching 7 bases. Germline CDR1 and CDR2: LGHDT and YNNKEL (reference sequence). The CDR3 length is 13 residues. V was clipped by 3 bases and J by 9 bases; unmatched bases: 4.

This clonotype has just a few counts. The genes are TRBV24-1 and TRBJ2-5; D is possibly TRBD1 (6 bases). The CDR3 spans 15 residues. CDR1 is KGHDR, CDR2 SFDVKD, per germline. V lost 7 bases, J lost 2 bases, and 16 bases lay in between. The CDR3 coding sequence is TGTGCCACCAGCGACGCTGGGGGCTCGCAAGAGACCCAGTACTTC. Translating it yields CATSDAGGSQETQYF.

The chain is built from TRBV12-3 or TRBV12-4 and TRBJ1-5; D remains ambiguous. The CDR3 loop spans 13 amino acids. V was pared by 6 bases and J by 9 bases, with 15 bases between. In DNA, the CDR3 is TGTGCCAGCAGCCGCGAGGACGGCCGGCCCCAGCATTTT. Its translation: CASSREDGRPQHF.

This clonotype was picked up many times. The chain links TRBV5-1 to TRBJ2-7; possible D gene TRBD1, 6 bases. Germline V gives CDR1 SGHRS, CDR2 YFSETQ. The CDR3 is 16 amino acids. Deletions cut 0 bases from V and 4 bases from J, with 17 bases between. The CDR3: CASSLAYPGHAYEQYV. The CDR3 bases are TGCGCCAGCAGCTTGGCCTATCCGGGACATGCTTACGAGCAGTACGTC.

The chain joins TRBV6-1 to TRBJ1-1; the D gene is possibly TRBD1 (5 bases). The germline V and J ends were trimmed by 5 bases and 4 bases, with 23 bases remaining between them. This CDR3 comprises 17 residues. The germline V gene encodes CDR1 MNHNS and CDR2 SASEGT. CDR3 DNA: TGTGCCAGCAGTCTCTACCCAAAAGGGGACTCGGGCACTGAAGCTTTCTTT. Translating it yields CASSLYPKGDSGTEAFF.

Only a few counts were recorded for this clonotype. The V gene is TRBV28, the J gene TRBJ1-5; D ambiguous. Germline values: CDR1 MDHEN, CDR2 SYDVKM. Trimming took off 7 bases at V and 6 bases at J, with 19 bases between the two ends. The CDR3 has 15 amino acids. CDR3 DNA: TGTGCCAGCACCGCTCAGGCCTGGGTAGGTCAGCCCCAGCATTTT. It encodes CASTAQAWVGQPQHF.

This sequence joins TRBV25-1 and TRBJ1-1; TRBD1 aligns across 7 bases. Per germline, CDR1 MGHDK and CDR2 SYGVNS. Trimming removed 0 bases from V and 3 bases from J; junction bases left unmatched: 1. This CDR3 spans 14 amino acids. The CDR3 reads CASSEYGQDTEAFF. The CDR3 DNA reads as TGTGCCAGCAGTGAATACGGACAGGACACTGAAGCTTTCTTT.

This clonotype was seen a few times. The chain uses TRBV9 and TRBJ1-4; possible D gene TRBD1, 5 bases. The CDR3 has 16 residues. Trimming removed 4 bases from V and 5 bases from J, with 18 bases in between. Germline CDR1 and CDR2: SGDLS and YYNGEE. This CDR3 reads CASSPAPGLSNEKLFF. The DNA of the CDR3 is TGTGCCAGCAGCCCCGCGCCGGGACTTTCAAATGAAAAACTGTTTTTT.

This clonotype has just a few counts. This chain uses TRBV5-6 with TRBJ2-3, with D perhaps TRBD1 or TRBD2 (5 bases each). Germline values: CDR1 SGHDT, CDR2 YYEEEE. Trimming took 2 bases from V and 11 from J, leaving 15 bases between them. CDR3 length equals 13 residues. CDR3 coding DNA: TGTGCCAGCAGCTTTGGGACGGCGGTTAAGCAGTATTTT. Translating gives CASSFGTAVKQYF. Looking up the rest from reference TRBV5-6 and TRBJ2-3 gives the full variable domain: DAGVTQSPTHLIKTRGQQVTLRCSPKSGHDTVSWYQQALGQGPQFIFQYYEEEERQRGNFPDRFSGHQFPNYSSELNVNALLLGDSALYLCASSFGTAVKQYFGPGTRLTVL.

The sample holds a few counts of this clonotype. The rearrangement links TRBV12-5 to TRBJ2-6; D possibly corresponds to TRBD2 (5 bases). V lost 5 bases to trimming and J lost 1 base, with 6 bases between them. This CDR3 is built from 14 residues. Per germline, CDR1 LGHNT and CDR2 FRNRAP. DNA of the CDR3: TGTGCTAGTGGTCGCGGGTCTGGGGCCAACGTCCTGACTTTC. It encodes CASGRGSGANVLTF. Full variable domain (rest looked up from reference TRBV12-5 and TRBJ2-6): DARVTQTPRHKVTEMGQEVTMRCQPILGHNTVFWYRQTMMQGLELLAYFRNRAPLDDSGMPKDRFSAEMPDATLATLKIQPSEPRDSAVYFCASGRGSGANVLTFGAGSRLTVL.

This clonotype was counted at least ten times. The V gene is TRBV12-3 or TRBV12-4, the J gene TRBJ2-7; D is unclear. The CDR3 contains 12 residues. V was cut by 2 bases and J by 6 bases, with 8 bases left in between. CDR3 protein: CASSLPLGEQYF. CDR3 DNA: TGTGCCAGCAGTTTACCCCTAGGCGAGCAGTACTTC.

This clonotype was seen many times. CDR3 residues: CASRLEKRGAQISKLAKNIQYF. In nucleotides, the CDR3 is TGTGCCAGCAGACTCGAAAAGCGGGGGGCACAAATTAGTAAACTAGCCAAAAACATTCAGTACTTC. The chain joins TRBV6-4 to TRBJ2-4, with TRBD2 matching over 9 bases. The germline gives CDR1 MRHNA, CDR2 SNTAGT. The CDR3 extends over 22 amino acids. V lost 6 bases, J lost 0 bases, and 24 bases stayed unmatched.

In this sample, this clonotype turned up many times. The CDR3 bases are TGTGCCAGCAGTTTTGGTGACGGACAGCCCCAGCATTTT. Protein sequence: CASSFGDGQPQHF. This rearrangement joins TRBV28 to TRBJ1-5, with D unclear. Germline-derived CDR1 and CDR2 are MDHEN and SYDVKM. Trimming stripped 3 bases from V and 7 bases from J, with 10 bases between. The length of the CDR3 is 13 residues.

A few counts support this clonotype. The chain employs TRBV10-3 and TRBJ1-6, with TRBD1 identical over 9 bases. CDR3 length: 14 residues. Germline V gene lookup returns CDR1 ENHRY and CDR2 SYGVKD. V shed 6 bases and J 3 bases; nucleotides not matched to a gene: 0. In nucleotides, the CDR3 is TGTGCCATCAGGGACAGGGGCTATAATTCACCCCTCCACTTT. It translates to CAIRDRGYNSPLHF.

This clonotype was observed a handful of times. The rearrangement joins TRBV5-1 to TRBJ2-5; D is possibly TRBD1 or TRBD2 (6 bases each). The CDR3 is 16 residues long. Trimming removed 1 base from V and 1 base from J, with 14 bases in between. From germline, CDR1 is SGHRS and CDR2 YFSETQ. DNA for the CDR3: TGCGCCAGCAGCTTGTCCGGGGGCAGAATCCAAGAGACCCAGTACTTC. Protein product: CASSLSGGRIQETQYF.

This clonotype was seen a few times. The rearrangement uses TRBV7-9 and TRBJ2-7, with 12 bases fitting TRBD2. With V trimmed by 5 bases and J by 4 bases, 9 bases remained unmatched. From germline, CDR1 is SEHNR and CDR2 FQNEAQ (reference sequence). This CDR3 spans 16 amino acids. In nucleotides, the CDR3 is TGTGCCAGCAGCCCGACTAGCGGGGGACTACAATACGAGCAGTACTTC. Residues: CASSPTSGGLQYEQYF. Based on the CDR3 plus reference TRBV7-9 and TRBJ2-7, the full variable domain is DTGVSQNPRHKITKRGQNVTFRCDPISEHNRLYWYRQTLGQGPEFLTYFQNEAQLEKSRLLSDRFSAERPKGSFSTLEIQRTEQGDSAMYLCASSPTSGGLQYEQYFGPGTRLTVT.